This T cell receptor beta chain was captured in a study of post-analysis software for immune sequencing data (dated by TCRdb to between 2015 and 2016). Regarding the complete study: The recorded disease courses included relapsing-remitting, secondary progressive and progressive-relapsing multiple sclerosis, and some patients had no subtype annotation. Patient repertoires were compared against roughly 12 previously published healthy control repertoires from donors aged about 6 to 27 years. A subset of samples was prepared in parallel using single-end sample barcoding, then pooled and co-amplified after Illumina adapter ligation.

To demonstrate the VDJtools post-analysis software, the study profiled TCR beta repertoires from the peripheral blood of about a dozen young patients with multiple sclerosis. The multiple sclerosis patients were children and adolescents between roughly 6 and 17 years of age. V trim: 8 bases; J trim: 0 bases; unmatched bases: 3. CDR1 and CDR2 are read off the germline V gene as ENHRY and SYGVKD. From cysteine to phenylalanine, the CDR3 is 13 amino acids long. Here the CDR3 DNA is all that survives: 39 bases in frame from base 1. The receptor library was made with PCR. Instrument on record: Illumina HiSeq 2500. Unique molecular identifiers were incorporated into TCR beta cDNA libraries to reduce PCR and sequencing biases. Roughly 0.5 million cDNA molecules were obtained per 1 to 10 million input T cells, so each molecule approximated one T cell. The patient libraries were prepared and sequenced with the same protocol used for the earlier healthy control dataset. Samples belonging to the same batch were prepared together, multiplexed and sequenced on a shared HiSeq lane. The paper's data handling went like this. MIGEC handled the raw barcoded reads, throwing out single-read molecular identifier groups before consensus assembly and CDR3 extraction. VDJtools was used for post-analysis of the clonotype tables, and diversity was normalized by down-sampling every dataset to the size of the smallest sample. In repertoire overlap clustering, CDR3 amino acid sequences, but not nucleotide sequences, were matched to correct batch-related cross-sample contamination. Clones were called with MiXCR by TCRdb after fastp trimmed the public reads at Q25, and only in-frame beta chains were retained. All rows with the same CDR3 protein become a single entry with the most common DNA and genes. These V and J calls rely on TCRdb rather than the paper's analysis. Counted in this sample were hundreds of thousands of distinct CDR3 sequences; about 44% of them appeared once. The ten largest clones capture about 1.5% of the sample.

Overall study results and their limits: When samples were clustered directly using the F measure, samples prepared in the same batch co-clustered strongly, which prompted a batch-effect correction. The multiple sclerosis patient group was slightly younger than the control group. Multiple sclerosis patients had significantly lower normalized Chao1 diversity than controls, a result that suggests substantial peripheral T-cell clonal expansion. Patients showed significantly higher frequencies than controls for several TRBV segments, among them TRBV5-6, TRBV5-1 and TRBV20-1.

This clonotype was found once. Its antigen is still unknown. Per-nucleotide qualities are absent, and no much larger clonotype sits a single base away. The V and J segments used are TRBV10-3 and TRBJ1-1, and TRBD1 matches 7 of the central bases. Source material: blood. The sequence came from a girl aged 5-17 years with multiple sclerosis. For the CDR3, the sequence is CAIGGQLNTEAFF. The bases are TGTGCCATCGGGGGACAGCTGAACACTGAAGCTTTCTTT.